Presented here are 9 T cell receptor beta chains from one specimen sequenced in a study of T cell repertoires in cytomegalovirus infection. Via MiXCR, TCRdb re-called the reads, giving one row per CDR3 protein. The data show around 360,000 distinct CDR3 sequences, roughly 34% seen once. Their target antigens are unknown. The sample in question was cultured PBMCs, obtained from culture after CMV antigen stimulation. The source is a human donor in good health (CMV status not recorded). Some clones in this sample may be carry-over from other donors' samples.

The chain is built from TRBV15 and TRBJ2-1, with 10 nucleotides matching TRBD2. Looked up from germline, CDR1 is LNHNV and CDR2 is YYDKDF (reference sequence). This CDR3 is 15 amino acids long. The junction had 2 bases not matched to a gene; V was cut back by 2 bases and J by 4 bases. Here the CDR3 reads CATSRRTSGYNEQFF. The CDR3 region has the DNA TGTGCCACCAGCAGAAGGACTAGCGGTTACAATGAGCAGTTCTTC.

The chain combines TRBV29-1 with TRBJ1-1; D not resolved. The V and J ends lost 5 bases and 4 bases respectively, with 8 bases between them. The CDR3 has 11 residues. Germline CDR1 is SQVTM and CDR2 is ANQGSEA. This CDR3 reads CSVLSVTEAFF. The CDR3 bases are TGCAGCGTTCTTTCTGTCACTGAAGCTTTCTTT.

The V gene is TRBV27, the J gene TRBJ2-7; 8 positions agree with TRBD2. The germline gives CDR1 MNHEY, CDR2 SMNVEV (reference sequence). This CDR3 comprises 15 residues. V dropped 5 bases and J dropped 0; count of bases not matched to a gene: 6. The CDR3 sequence is CASSISGVLSYEQYF. The CDR3 DNA is TGTGCCAGCAGTATTAGCGGGGTCCTCTCCTACGAGCAGTACTTC.

This clonotype was picked up a small number of times. The V and J genes are TRBV25-1 and TRBJ2-1, with a possible D match to TRBD2 (6 bases). The CDR3 loop spans 15 amino acids. Deletions cut 3 bases from V and 4 bases from J, with 13 bases between. CDR1 and CDR2 (germline): MGHDK, SYGVNS. CDR3 bases: TGTGCCAGCAGTGAGCCCGGGGGAGCTTACAATGAGCAGTTCTTC. Residues: CASSEPGGAYNEQFF.

The V call is TRBV11-2, the J call TRBJ2-1, with 15 bases fitting TRBD2. Trimming removed 5 bases from V and 8 bases from J; junction bases left unmatched: 7. The CDR3 totals 16 residues. CDR1 is SGHAT and CDR2 is FQNNGV in the germline V gene. The CDR3 nucleotides are TGTGCCAGCAGCCGGAGGACTAGCGGGAGGGCGGATGAGCAGTTCTTC. Protein: CASSRRTSGRADEQFF.

The genes are TRBV5-1 and TRBJ2-2, with D uncertain. Looked up from germline, CDR1 is SGHRS and CDR2 is YFSETQ. Trimming left V 5 bases short and J 2 bases short, with 10 bases between. The CDR3 covers 14 residues. The CDR3 region has the DNA TGCGCCAGCAGGGAACTAACCAACACCGGGGAGCTGTTTTTT. This encodes CASRELTNTGELFF.

The chain employs TRBV23-1 and TRBJ2-4; possible D gene TRBD2, 5 bases. TRBV23-1 is assigned to the ORF class and has an uncertain function. The CDR3 loop spans 17 amino acids. V was cut by 3 bases and J by 0 bases, with 15 bases left in between. In nucleotides, the CDR3 is TGCGCCAGCAGTCACTCCGCGGCGGGTTTAGCCAAAAACATTCAGTACTTC. It codes for CASSHSAAGLAKNIQYF.

The rearrangement links TRBV6-1 to TRBJ2-3, with 7 bases fitting TRBD2. The CDR3 covers 14 residues. The ends lost 5 bases at V and 5 bases at J; junction bases unmatched: 7. CDR1 and CDR2 (germline): MNHNS, SASEGT. CDR3 bases: TGTGCCAGCAGTCGCGGGAGTTCGGTAGATACGCAGTATTTT. It is translated as CASSRGSSVDTQYF.

This clonotype has ten or more counts. This chain joins TRBV7-2 and TRBJ2-1; D may be TRBD1 or TRBD2 (5 bases each). This CDR3 region has 13 residues. V gave up 5 bases and J gave up 11 bases, with 16 bases separating them. Germline V CDR1 and CDR2: SGHTA, FQGNSA. Written as DNA, the CDR3 is TGTGCCAGCAGCCTCCGGGACCCCCCGCAGCAGTTCTTC. This codes for CASSLRDPPQQFF.